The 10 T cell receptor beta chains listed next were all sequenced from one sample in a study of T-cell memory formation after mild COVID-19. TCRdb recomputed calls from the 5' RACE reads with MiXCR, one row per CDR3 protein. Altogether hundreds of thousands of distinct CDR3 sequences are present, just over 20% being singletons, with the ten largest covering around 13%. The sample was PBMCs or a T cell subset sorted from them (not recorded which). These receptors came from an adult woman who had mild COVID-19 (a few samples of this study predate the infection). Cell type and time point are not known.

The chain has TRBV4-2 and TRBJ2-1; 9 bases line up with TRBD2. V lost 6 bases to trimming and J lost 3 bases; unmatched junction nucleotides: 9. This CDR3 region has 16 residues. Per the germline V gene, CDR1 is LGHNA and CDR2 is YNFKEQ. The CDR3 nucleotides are TGTGCCAGCAGTCCCGTGGCTAGCGGGATCTACAATGAGCAGTTCTTC. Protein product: CASSPVASGIYNEQFF.

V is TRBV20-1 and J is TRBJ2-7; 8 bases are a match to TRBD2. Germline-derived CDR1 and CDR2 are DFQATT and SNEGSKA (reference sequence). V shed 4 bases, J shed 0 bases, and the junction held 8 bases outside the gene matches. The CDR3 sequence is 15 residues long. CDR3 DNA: TGCAGTGCTAATAAGGCAGGGACTAGCTCCTACGAGCAGTACTTC. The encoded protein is CSANKAGTSSYEQYF.

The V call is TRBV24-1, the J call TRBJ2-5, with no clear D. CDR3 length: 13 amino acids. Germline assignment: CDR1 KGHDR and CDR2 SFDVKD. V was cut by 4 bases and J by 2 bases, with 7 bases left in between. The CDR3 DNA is TGTGCCACCAGTGAGGGTGGACAAGAGACCCAGTACTTC. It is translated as CATSEGGQETQYF.

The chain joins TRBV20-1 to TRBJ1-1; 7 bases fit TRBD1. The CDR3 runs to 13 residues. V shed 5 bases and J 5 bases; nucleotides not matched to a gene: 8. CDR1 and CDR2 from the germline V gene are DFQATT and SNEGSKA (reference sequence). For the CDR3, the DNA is TGCAGTGCTGGAACAGGGGTGGAAACTGAAGCTTTCTTT. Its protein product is CSAGTGVETEAFF.

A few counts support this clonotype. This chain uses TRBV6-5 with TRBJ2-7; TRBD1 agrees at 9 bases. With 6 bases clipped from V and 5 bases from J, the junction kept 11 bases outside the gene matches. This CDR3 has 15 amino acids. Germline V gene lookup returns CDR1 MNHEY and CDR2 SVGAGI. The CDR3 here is CASRRGQGWTNEQYF. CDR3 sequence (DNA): TGTGCCAGCAGACGCGGACAGGGGTGGACGAACGAGCAGTACTTC.

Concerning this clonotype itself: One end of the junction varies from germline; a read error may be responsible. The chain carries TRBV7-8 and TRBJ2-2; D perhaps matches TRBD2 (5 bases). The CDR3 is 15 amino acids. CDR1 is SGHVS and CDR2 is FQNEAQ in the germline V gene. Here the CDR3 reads CASSYAIDYTGELFF. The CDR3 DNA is TGTGCCAGCAGCTACGCCATAGATTACACCGGGGAGCTATTTTTT. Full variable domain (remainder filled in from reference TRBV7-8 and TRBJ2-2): GAGVSQSPRYKVAKRGQDVALRCDPISGHVSLFWYQQALGQGPEFLTYFQNEAQLDKSGLPSDRFFAERPEGSVSTLKIQRTQQEDSAVYLCASSYAIDYTGELFFGEGSRLTVL.

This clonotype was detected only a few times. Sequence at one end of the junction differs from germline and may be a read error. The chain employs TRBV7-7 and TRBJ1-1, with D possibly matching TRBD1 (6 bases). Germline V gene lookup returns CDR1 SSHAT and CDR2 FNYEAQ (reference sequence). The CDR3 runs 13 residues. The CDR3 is CASSLTGSTEAFF. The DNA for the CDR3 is TGTGCTAGCAGCTTAACAGGGTCCACTGAAGCTTTCTTT.

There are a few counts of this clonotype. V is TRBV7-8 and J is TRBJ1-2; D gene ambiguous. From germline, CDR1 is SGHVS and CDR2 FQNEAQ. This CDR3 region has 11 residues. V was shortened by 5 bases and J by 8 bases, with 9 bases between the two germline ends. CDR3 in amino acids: CASSPGRGYTF. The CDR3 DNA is TGTGCCAGCAGCCCGGGCCGGGGCTACACCTTC.

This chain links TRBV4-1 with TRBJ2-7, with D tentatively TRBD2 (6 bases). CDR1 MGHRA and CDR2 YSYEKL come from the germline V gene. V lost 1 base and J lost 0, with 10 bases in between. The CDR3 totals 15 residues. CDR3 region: CASSQVRGSSYEQYF. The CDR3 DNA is TGCGCCAGCAGCCAAGTCCGGGGGAGCTCCTACGAGCAGTACTTC.

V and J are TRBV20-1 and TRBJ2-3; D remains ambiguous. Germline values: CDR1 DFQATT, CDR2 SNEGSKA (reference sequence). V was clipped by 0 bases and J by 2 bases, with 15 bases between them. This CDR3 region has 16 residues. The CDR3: CSARDLSRTHTDTQYF. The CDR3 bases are TGCAGTGCTAGAGATTTGTCCCGCACCCACACAGATACGCAGTATTTT.